Sequencing of this T cell receptor beta chain was carried out in a study of healthy donors' naive CD4 and CD8 T cells. Overall study findings and caveats: Roughly 13% of CD4/CD8 propensity variance appeared explained by V, J and CDR3 charge. Chains were not paired, since alpha and beta were sequenced in bulk.

TCR libraries were built from 400 to 650 ng of total RNA by linear amplification. TCRdb itself ran the reads through MiXCR, one entry per CDR3 protein. The data hold roughly 200,000 distinct CDR3 sequences, with nearly 75% observed a single time. CDR1 SQVTM and CDR2 ANQGSEA come from the germline V gene. The CDR3 covers 14 residues. Between the trimmed V and J ends, which lost 4 bases and 0 bases, there was a span of 10 bases. CD4+CD8-CD45RO-CD45RA+ cells were naive CD4+; CD8+CD4-CD45RA+CD27bright cells were naive CD8+. In regard to this clonotype: Its matching antigen is unknown.

What was sequenced was naive CD4+ and CD8+ T cells sorted from blood, pooled from several donors. This receptor was taken from a pool of human donors in good health; the sample pools cells from several healthy donors. The V call is TRBV29-1, the J call TRBJ1-5; D gene uncertain. This chain's CDR3 is CSVVVAGSNQPQHF. Here the CDR3 DNA reads TGCAGCGTTGTTGTAGCAGGTAGCAATCAGCCCCAGCATTTT.